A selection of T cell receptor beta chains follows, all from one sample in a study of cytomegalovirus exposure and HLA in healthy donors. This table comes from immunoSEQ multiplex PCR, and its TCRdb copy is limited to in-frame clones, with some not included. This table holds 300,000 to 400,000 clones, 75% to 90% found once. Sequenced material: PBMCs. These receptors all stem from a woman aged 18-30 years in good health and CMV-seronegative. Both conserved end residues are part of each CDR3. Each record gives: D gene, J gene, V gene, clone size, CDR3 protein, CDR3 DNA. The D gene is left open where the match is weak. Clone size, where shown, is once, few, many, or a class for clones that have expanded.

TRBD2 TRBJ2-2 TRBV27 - CASRPSGNTGELFF TGTGCCAGCCGGCCTAGCGGGAACACCGGGGAGCTGTTTTTT
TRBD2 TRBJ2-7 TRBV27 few CASSRLAGADEQYF TGTGCCAGCAGCCGACTAGCGGGAGCTGACGAGCAGTACTTC
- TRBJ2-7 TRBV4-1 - CASSPHLGASYEQYF TGCGCCAGCAGCCCACATCTTGGGGCCTCCTACGAGCAGTACTTC
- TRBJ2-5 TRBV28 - CASSVTPEAQYF TGTGCCAGCAGTGTCACCCCGGAGGCCCAGTACTTC
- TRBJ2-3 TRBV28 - CASSPGTVAGDTQYF TGTGCCAGCAGTCCCGGGACTGTCGCGGGGGATACGCAGTATTTT
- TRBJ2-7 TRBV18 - CASSPPLRGEQYF TGTGCCAGCTCACCCCCGCTCCGCGGCGAGCAGTACTTC
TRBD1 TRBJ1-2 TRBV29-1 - CSVEIRDRGSNYGYTF TGCAGCGTTGAAATCCGGGACAGGGGTTCTAACTATGGCTACACCTTC
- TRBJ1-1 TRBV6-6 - CASSYERGFGAEAFF TGTGCCAGCAGTTACGAGAGAGGGTTCGGAGCTGAAGCTTTCTTT
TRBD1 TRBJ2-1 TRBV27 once CASSLSGRGSYNEQFF TGTGCCAGCAGTTTATCGGGCAGGGGGTCCTACAATGAGCAGTTCTTC
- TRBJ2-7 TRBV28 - CASSLPQGSYEQYF TGTGCCAGCAGTTTGCCTCAGGGTAGCTACGAGCAGTACTTC
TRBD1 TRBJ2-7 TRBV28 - CASSVPGQGFSYEQYF TGTGCCAGCAGTGTTCCGGGACAGGGGTTCTCCTACGAGCAGTACTTC
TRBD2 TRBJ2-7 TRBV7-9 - CASSPGRGGIHRDEQYF TGTGCCAGCAGCCCGGGGCGCGGGGGGATTCACAGAGACGAGCAGTACTTC
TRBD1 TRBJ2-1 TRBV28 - CASSPRGIYNEQFF TGTGCCAGCAGTCCCAGGGGGATCTACAATGAGCAGTTCTTC
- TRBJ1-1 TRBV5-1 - CASSLDRQNTEAFF TGCGCCAGCAGCTTGGACAGACAAAACACTGAAGCTTTCTTT
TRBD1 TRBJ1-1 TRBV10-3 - CATGTGIMNTEAFF TGTGCCACCGGGACAGGGATAATGAACACTGAAGCTTTCTTT
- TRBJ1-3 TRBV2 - CASSEVGQPLLSGNTIYF TGTGCCAGCAGTGAAGTGGGGCAGCCCCTTCTCTCTGGAAACACCATATATTTT
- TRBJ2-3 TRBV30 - CAWRGDRRVPVDTQYF TGTGCCTGGAGGGGCGACAGGCGGGTACCGGTAGATACGCAGTATTTT
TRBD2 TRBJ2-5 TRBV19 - CASRISLAGAGSETQYF TGTGCCAGTAGGATTTCGCTAGCGGGGGCCGGTTCGGAGACCCAGTACTTC
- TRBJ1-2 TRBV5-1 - CASSSAPDNSYGYTF TGCGCCAGCAGCTCCGCCCCCGATAACAGCTATGGCTACACCTTC
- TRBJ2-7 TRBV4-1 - CASSQQFPAGADEQYF TGCGCCAGCAGCCAACAGTTCCCCGCTGGGGCGGACGAGCAGTACTTC
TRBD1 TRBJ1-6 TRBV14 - CASSQDVWDRGNSPLHF TGTGCCAGCAGCCAAGATGTTTGGGACAGGGGCAATTCACCCCTCCACTTT
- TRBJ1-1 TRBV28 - CASKIGGNTEAFF TGTGCCAGCAAAATAGGCGGGAACACTGAAGCTTTCTTT
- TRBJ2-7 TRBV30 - CAWSDRVNYEQYF TGTGCCTGGAGTGACAGGGTGAACTACGAGCAGTACTTC
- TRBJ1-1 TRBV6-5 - CASSPGFRTEAFF TGTGCCAGCAGCCCCGGGTTTAGGACTGAAGCTTTCTTT
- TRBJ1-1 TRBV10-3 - CATQGNTEAFF TGTGCCACTCAGGGGAACACTGAAGCTTTCTTT
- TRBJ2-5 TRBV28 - CASSSSTANQETQYF TGTGCCAGCAGTTCCTCAACAGCTAACCAAGAGACCCAGTACTTC
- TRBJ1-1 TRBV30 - CAWSVQRNTEAFF TGTGCCTGGAGCGTACAGAGGAACACTGAAGCTTTCTTT
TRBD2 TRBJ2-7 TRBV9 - CASSVTGGRLGGDEQYF TGTGCCAGCAGCGTAACGGGAGGGCGACTGGGGGGAGACGAGCAGTACTTC
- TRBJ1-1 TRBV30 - CAWSQTFNTEAFF TGTGCCTGGAGCCAAACTTTTAACACTGAAGCTTTCTTT
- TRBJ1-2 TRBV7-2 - CASSLEGAYGYTF TGTGCCAGCAGCTTAGAAGGGGCCTATGGCTACACCTTC
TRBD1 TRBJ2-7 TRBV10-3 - CAISIDRGGFFEQYF TGTGCCATCAGTATTGACAGGGGCGGGTTTTTCGAGCAGTACTTC
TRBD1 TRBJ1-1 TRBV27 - CASRPDGTGGAGKAFF TGTGCCAGCAGACCAGACGGGACAGGGGGCGCGGGGAAAGCTTTCTTT
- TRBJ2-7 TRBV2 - CASSPSTYEQYF TGTGCCAGCAGTCCCTCTACCTACGAGCAGTACTTC
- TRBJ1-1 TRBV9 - CASSRRDGDTEAFF TGTGCCAGCAGCCGGCGGGATGGGGACACTGAAGCTTTCTTT
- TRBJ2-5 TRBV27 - CASSLSQGKTQYF TGTGCCAGCAGTTTATCACAGGGCAAGACCCAGTACTTC
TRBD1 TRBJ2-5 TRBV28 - CASSPRQGQGQETQYF TGTGCCAGCAGCCCTCGGCAGGGACAGGGACAAGAGACCCAGTACTTC
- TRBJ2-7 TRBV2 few CASRLSGYEQYF TGTGCCAGCAGGCTTTCAGGGTACGAGCAGTACTTC
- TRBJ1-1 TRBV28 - CASRLFTGSMNTEAFF TGTGCCAGCAGGCTTTTTACAGGAAGCATGAACACTGAAGCTTTCTTT
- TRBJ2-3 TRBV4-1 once CASSQELPTDTQYF TGCGCCAGCAGCCAAGAACTTCCCACAGATACGCAGTATTTT
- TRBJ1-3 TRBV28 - CASSLYRVGFWNTIYF TGTGCCAGCAGTTTGTACAGAGTGGGTTTTTGGAACACCATATATTTT
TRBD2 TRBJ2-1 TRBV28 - CASSSSEMRGRSSYNEQFF TGTGCCAGCAGTTCCTCCGAGATGCGGGGGAGGAGCTCCTACAATGAGCAGTTCTTC
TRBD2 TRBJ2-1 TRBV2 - CASSEGAGAYNEQFF TGTGCCAGCAGTGAAGGGGCGGGAGCCTACAATGAGCAGTTCTTC
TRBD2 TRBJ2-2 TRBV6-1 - CASSGLAGGRTGELFF TGTGCCAGCAGTGGACTAGCGGGAGGACGTACCGGGGAGCTGTTTTTT
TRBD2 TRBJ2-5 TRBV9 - CASSPTSGKETQYF TGTGCCAGCAGCCCGACTAGCGGGAAGGAGACCCAGTACTTC
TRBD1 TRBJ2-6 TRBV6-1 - CAGGQTSSGANVLTF TGTGCCGGGGGACAGACAAGCTCTGGGGCCAACGTCCTGACTTTC